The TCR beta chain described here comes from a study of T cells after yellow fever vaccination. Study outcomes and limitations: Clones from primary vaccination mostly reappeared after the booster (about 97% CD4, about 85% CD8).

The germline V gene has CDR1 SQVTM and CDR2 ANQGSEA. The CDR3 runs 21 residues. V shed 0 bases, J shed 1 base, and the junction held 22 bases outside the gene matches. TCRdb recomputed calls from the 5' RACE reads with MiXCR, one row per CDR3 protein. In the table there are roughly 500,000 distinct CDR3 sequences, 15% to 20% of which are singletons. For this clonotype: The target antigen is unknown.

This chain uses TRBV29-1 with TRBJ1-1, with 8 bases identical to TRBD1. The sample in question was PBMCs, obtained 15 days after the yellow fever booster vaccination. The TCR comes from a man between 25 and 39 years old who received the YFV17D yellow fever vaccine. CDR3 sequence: CSVEDSPIVPRRGQANTEAFF. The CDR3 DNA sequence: TGCAGCGTTGAAGATAGTCCAATAGTTCCGAGAAGGGGACAGGCGAACACTGAAGCTTTCTTT.